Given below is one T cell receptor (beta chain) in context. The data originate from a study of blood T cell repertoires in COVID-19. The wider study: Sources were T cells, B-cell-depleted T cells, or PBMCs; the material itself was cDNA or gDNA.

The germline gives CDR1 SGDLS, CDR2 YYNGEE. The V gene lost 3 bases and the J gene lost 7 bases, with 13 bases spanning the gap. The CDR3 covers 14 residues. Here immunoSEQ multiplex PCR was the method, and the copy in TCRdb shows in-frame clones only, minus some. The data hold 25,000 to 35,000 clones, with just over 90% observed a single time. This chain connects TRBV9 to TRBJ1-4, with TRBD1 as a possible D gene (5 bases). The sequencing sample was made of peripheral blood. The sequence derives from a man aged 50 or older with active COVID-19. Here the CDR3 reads CASSGGEPGEKLFF. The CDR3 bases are TGTGCCAGCAGCGGGGGCGAACCAGGTGAAAAACTGTTTTTT.